This T cell receptor beta chain derives from a study of T cells in Graves' hyperthyroidism and ophthalmopathy. About the study: Peripheral blood was collected at initial diagnosis, before any treatment. General study findings and limits: Before onset, ophthalmopathy was predicted by the model a median about 6.2 months earlier. Appearing also in blood were most of the thyroid clonotypes expanded above 0.001.

The investigators amplified TCR beta CDR3 regions from RNA transcripts. Using the HTBI primer set, a first-round RT-PCR was run on the TCR CDR3. TCRdb reanalysed the multiplex PCR reads using MiXCR and keeps one entry per CDR3 protein. The sample includes about 600,000 distinct CDR3 sequences, about 15% of them seen just once. This clonotype was counted many times. Its specificity is not known. CDR1 SEHNR and CDR2 FQNEAQ come from the germline V gene (reference sequence). J was trimmed by 5 bases and V by 4 bases; bases with no gene match: 17. The CDR3 has 19 residues. This sequence joins TRBV7-9 and TRBJ2-1; TRBD2 matches 10 bases. Sequencing was performed on blood. The clonotype originates from a woman in her forties or fifties with Graves' ophthalmopathy. CDR3 DNA sequence: TGTGCCAGCAGCTCCCACGATCCTCTAGCGGGAGTTATTGACAATGAGCAGTTCTTC. Its protein is CASSSHDPLAGVIDNEQFF. The entire variable domain, with the rest obtained from reference TRBV7-9 and TRBJ2-1, is as follows: DTGVSQNPRHKITKRGQNVTFRCDPISEHNRLYWYRQTLGQGPEFLTYFQNEAQLEKSRLLSDRFSAERPKGSFSTLEIQRTEQGDSAMYLCASSSHDPLAGVIDNEQFFGPGTRLTVL.